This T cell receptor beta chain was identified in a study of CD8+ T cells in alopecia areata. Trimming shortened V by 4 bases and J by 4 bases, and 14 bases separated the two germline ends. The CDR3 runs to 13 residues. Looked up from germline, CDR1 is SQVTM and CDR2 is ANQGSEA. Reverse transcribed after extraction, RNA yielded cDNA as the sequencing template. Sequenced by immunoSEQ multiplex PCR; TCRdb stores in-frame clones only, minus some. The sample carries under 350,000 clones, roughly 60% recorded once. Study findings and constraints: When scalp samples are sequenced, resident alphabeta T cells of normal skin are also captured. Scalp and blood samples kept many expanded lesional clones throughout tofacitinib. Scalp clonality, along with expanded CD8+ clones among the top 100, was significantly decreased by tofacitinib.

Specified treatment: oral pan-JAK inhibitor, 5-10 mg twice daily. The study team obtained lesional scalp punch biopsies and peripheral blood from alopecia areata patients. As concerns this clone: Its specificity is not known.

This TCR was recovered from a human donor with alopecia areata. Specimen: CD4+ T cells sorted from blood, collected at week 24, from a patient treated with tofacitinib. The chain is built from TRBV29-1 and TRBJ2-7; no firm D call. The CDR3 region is CSVGVDLGYEQYF. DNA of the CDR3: TGCAGCGTTGGTGTCGACCTCGGTTACGAGCAGTACTTC.